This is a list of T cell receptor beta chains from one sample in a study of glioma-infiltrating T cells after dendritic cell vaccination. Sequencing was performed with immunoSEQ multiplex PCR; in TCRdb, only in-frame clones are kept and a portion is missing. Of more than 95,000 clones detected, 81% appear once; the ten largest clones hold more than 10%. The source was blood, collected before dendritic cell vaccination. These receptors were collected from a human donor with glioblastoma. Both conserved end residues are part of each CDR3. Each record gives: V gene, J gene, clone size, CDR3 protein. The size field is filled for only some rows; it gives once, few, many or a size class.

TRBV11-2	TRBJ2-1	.	CASRAPGNEQFF
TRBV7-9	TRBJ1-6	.	CASSLVSVDNSPLHF
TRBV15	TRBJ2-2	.	CATSRAGAGNTGELFF
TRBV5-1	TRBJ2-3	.	CASLAGAGPGTQYF
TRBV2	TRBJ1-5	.	CASSDGTGSNQPQHF
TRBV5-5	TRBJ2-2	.	CASSSRTSVSGELFF
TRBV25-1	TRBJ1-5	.	CASSDNTMGNQPQHF
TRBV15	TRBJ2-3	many	CATSRDRGSTDTQYF
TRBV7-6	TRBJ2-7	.	CASSGSGDSYEQYF
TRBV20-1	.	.	CSATTGYEQYF
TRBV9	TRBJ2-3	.	CASSVREASGGDLREQYF
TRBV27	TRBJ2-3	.	CASSLLGTDTQYF
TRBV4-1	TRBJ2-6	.	CASSFGRVSSGANVLTF
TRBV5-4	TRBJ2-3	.	CASSPRQGASTDTQYF
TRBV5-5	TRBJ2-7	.	CASSRRAGNSYEQYF
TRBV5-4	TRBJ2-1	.	CASSKGLAGGTEQFF
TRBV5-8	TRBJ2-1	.	CASSSDGTVNEQFF
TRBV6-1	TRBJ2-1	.	CASSEGLAGGEQFF
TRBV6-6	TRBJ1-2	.	CASRPTGSPNYGYTF
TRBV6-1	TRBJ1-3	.	CASSAGQVSGNTIYF
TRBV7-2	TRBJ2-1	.	CASSFRTGNNEQFF
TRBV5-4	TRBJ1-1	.	CASSLDPRSRAFF
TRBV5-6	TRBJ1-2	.	CASSFPGQGGGGYTF
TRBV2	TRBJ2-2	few	CASSFDRASGELFF
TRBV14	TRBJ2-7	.	CASSRDPLGYF
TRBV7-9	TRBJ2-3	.	CAIFSYGSGGSTDTQYF
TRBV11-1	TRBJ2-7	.	CASSSSPGHYEQYF
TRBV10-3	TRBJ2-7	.	CAISEPGLSSYEQYF
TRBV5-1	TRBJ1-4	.	CATRPGGDEGKLFF
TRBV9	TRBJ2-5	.	CASSVLGQASKETQYF
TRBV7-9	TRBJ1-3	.	CASSFRQGVGNTIYF